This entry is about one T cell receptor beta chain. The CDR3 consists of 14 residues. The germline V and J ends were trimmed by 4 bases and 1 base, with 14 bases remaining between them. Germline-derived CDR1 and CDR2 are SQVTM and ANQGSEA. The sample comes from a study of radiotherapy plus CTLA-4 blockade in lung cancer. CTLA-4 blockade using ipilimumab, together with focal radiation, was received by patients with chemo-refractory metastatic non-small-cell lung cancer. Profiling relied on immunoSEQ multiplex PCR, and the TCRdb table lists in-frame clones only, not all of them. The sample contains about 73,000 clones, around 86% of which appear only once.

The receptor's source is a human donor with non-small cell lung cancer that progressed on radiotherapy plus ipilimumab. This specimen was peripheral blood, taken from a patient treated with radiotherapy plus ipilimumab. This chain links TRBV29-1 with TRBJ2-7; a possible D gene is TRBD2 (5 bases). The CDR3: CSVAADRGSYEQYF. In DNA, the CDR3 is TGCAGCGTTGCTGCTGACCGAGGGTCCTACGAGCAGTACTTC.